The clone carrying this T cell receptor (beta chain) was picked up one time. The target antigen is unknown. Sequencing used immunoSEQ multiplex PCR; TCRdb keeps in-frame clones, though not all of them. The sample has approximately 120,000 clones; under 95% are singletons. V was pared by 1 base and J by 0 bases, with 11 bases between. The CDR3 spans 16 residues. Germline CDR1 reads SGHNT; CDR2 reads YYREEE (reference sequence). The sample originates from a study of OX40 agonist ivuxolimab in advanced cancers. Overall study context: The patients received agonistic anti-OX40 (CD134) antibody ivuxolimab. Across the patients, intravenous ivuxolimab was delivered every 2 weeks at 0.01 to 10 mg/kg. Study-wide points: In CD8+ T cells, expanded clones were on average more numerous than in CD4+. Both blood CD4+ and CD8+ T cells showed clonal growth by week 6 at 0.1 to 3.0 mg/kg.

The genes are TRBV5-4 and TRBJ1-3; D is perhaps TRBD1 (5 bases). The sequence came from an adult with an advanced solid tumor such as melanoma, head and neck, liver or kidney cancer. The specimen was CD4+ or CD8+ T cells sorted from blood, collected in a trial of the OX40 agonist ivuxolimab. This chain's CDR3 is CASSLSTGISGNTIYF. The CDR3 DNA is TGTGCCAGCAGCTTGTCTACAGGCATCTCTGGAAACACCATATATTTT.